The 21 T cell receptor beta chains in this list originate from one sample, sequenced in a study of graft-versus-host responses after intestinal transplantation. No antigen has been identified for these receptors. This table comes from immunoSEQ multiplex PCR, and its TCRdb copy is limited to in-frame clones, with some not included. The sample lists 90,000 to 150,000 clones; 85% to 95% were seen once. Source: unstimulated CD8+ T cells sorted from spleen or lymph node cells, taken before intestinal transplant. These receptors originate from a human donor who received an intestinal transplant.

The chain carries TRBV27 and TRBJ2-1; unclear D gene. Trimming stripped 3 bases from V and 5 bases from J, with 20 bases between. This CDR3 contains 17 residues. The germline V gene has CDR1 MNHEY and CDR2 SMNVEV (reference sequence). This chain's CDR3 is CASSFSFSSLPNNEQFF. The CDR3, as DNA: TGTGCCAGCAGTTTTTCTTTCTCCAGTCTCCCCAACAATGAGCAGTTCTTC.

V is TRBV2 and J is TRBJ2-7; tentatively, D is TRBD1 or TRBD2 (5 bases each). Germline CDR1 SNHLY, CDR2 FYNNEI. V dropped 5 bases and J dropped 3 bases, with 17 bases sitting between them. CDR3 length: 15 amino acids. CDR3 loop: CASSRTGTGHYEQYF. In DNA, the CDR3 is TGTGCCAGCAGTCGCACCGGGACGGGTCACTACGAGCAGTACTTC.

This clone was counted once. This rearrangement joins TRBV19 to TRBJ2-7; TRBD2 matches at 16 bases. CDR1 and CDR2 (germline): LNHDA, SQIVND (reference sequence). This CDR3 is 15 amino acids long. V lost 10 bases and J lost 6; bases outside the gene matches: 9. The CDR3 sequence is CATPGLAGGPIEQYF. CDR3 nucleotide sequence: TGTGCCACGCCGGGACTAGCGGGAGGGCCGATCGAGCAGTACTTC.

CDR3 in amino acids: CASSQTSGRRRNEQFF. For the CDR3, the DNA is TGTGCCAGCAGTCAGACTAGCGGGAGAAGAAGGAATGAGCAGTTCTTC. The genes are TRBV28 and TRBJ2-1; 12 nucleotides agree with TRBD2. Germline V gene data show CDR1 as MDHEN and CDR2 as SYDVKM. Trimming cost V 5 bases and J 7 bases; bases outside gene matches: 9. The CDR3 runs to 16 residues.

The rearrangement joins TRBV19 to TRBJ1-6; D is ambiguous. V lost 0 bases, J lost 10 bases, and 13 bases lay in between. This CDR3 contains 15 residues. CDR1 and CDR2 from the germline V gene are LNHDA and SQIVND (reference sequence). The CDR3 bases are TGTGCCAGTAGTATAGATCTCCGGGTTGGGTCACCCCTCCACTTT. Protein sequence: CASSIDLRVGSPLHF.

The chain recombines TRBV7-9 with TRBJ2-1; 12 bases match TRBD2. The germline V gene has CDR1 SEHNR and CDR2 FQNEAQ (reference sequence). V trimming: 2 bases; J trimming: 4 bases; junction bases outside the gene matches: 9. This CDR3 comprises 18 residues. In nucleotides, the CDR3 is TGTGCCAGCAGCTTACCTACCGGGACTAGCGGGTTATACAATGAGCAGTTCTTC. Translation gives CASSLPTGTSGLYNEQFF.

The V call is TRBV29-1, the J call TRBJ2-3; TRBD1 might be the D (6 bases). V dropped 7 bases and J dropped 3 bases, with 11 bases sitting between them. This CDR3 spans 12 amino acids. Germline V gives CDR1 SQVTM, CDR2 ANQGSEA. This CDR3 reads CSARGGTDTQYF. DNA of the CDR3: TGCAGCGCTCGAGGGGGAACAGATACGCAGTATTTT.

V gene TRBV11-1 combines with J gene TRBJ1-2; 9 positions agree with TRBD1. The CDR3 runs to 13 residues. Germline V gives CDR1 SGHAT, CDR2 FQDESV (reference sequence). The junction had 4 bases not matched to a gene; V was cut back by 2 bases and J by 9 bases. The CDR3 loop reads CASSLTGGPSYTF. CDR3 nucleotides: TGTGCCAGCAGCTTAACAGGGGGCCCGAGCTACACCTTC. Together with reference TRBV11-1 and TRBJ1-2, the CDR3 gives the full variable domain: EAEVAQSPRYKITEKSQAVAFWCDPISGHATLYWYRQILGQGPELLVQFQDESVVDDSQLPKDRFSAERLKGVDSTLKIQPAELGDSAMYLCASSLTGGPSYTFGSGTRLTVV.

The chain carries TRBV10-3 and TRBJ2-1; D perhaps matches TRBD2 (5 bases). The ends were cut back, 3 bases at V and 3 bases at J, with 12 bases in the middle. CDR3 size: 15 residues. The V gene's germline CDR1 is ENHRY and CDR2 SYGVKD. The CDR3: CAISDQSGIYNEQFF. In DNA form, the CDR3 reads TGTGCCATCAGTGACCAGAGCGGTATCTACAATGAGCAGTTCTTC.

The CDR3 DNA follows: TGCAGCGTTGAAGGGGGTCAGGGGGACTATGGCTACACCTTC. It codes for CSVEGGQGDYGYTF. This chain connects TRBV29-1 to TRBJ1-2, with 7 positions matching TRBD1. V shed 1 base and J 3 bases; nucleotides not matched to a gene: 5. CDR3 length equals 14 residues. Germline V gene sequence: CDR1 SQVTM, CDR2 ANQGSEA.

The chain couples TRBV9 to TRBJ2-2, with D perhaps matching TRBD2 (6 bases). Trimming pared 4 bases from V and 5 bases from J, leaving 6 bases between. Germline V lookup: CDR1 SGDLS, CDR2 YYNGEE. This CDR3 is built from 12 residues. The CDR3 sequence is CASSRETGELFF. The CDR3 nucleotides are TGTGCCAGCAGCCGGGAGACCGGGGAGCTGTTTTTT.

CDR3 coding DNA: TGTGCCAGCAGTTACCACCCTAGCGGGAGGGTGGATGAGCAGTTCTTC. Translating it yields CASSYHPSGRVDEQFF. V is TRBV6-5 and J is TRBJ2-1; 12 bases are a match to TRBD2. The CDR3 extends over 16 amino acids. Germline CDR1 MNHEY, CDR2 SVGAGI. Trimming removed 2 bases from V and 8 bases from J; junction bases left unmatched: 7.

Notes on this clone: The sample has other DNA sequences that encode this CDR3 too. The genes are TRBV5-6 and TRBJ2-7; TRBD1 agrees at 11 bases. Germline CDR1 and CDR2: SGHDT and YYEEEE. The CDR3 loop spans 14 amino acids. Trimming at V came to 3 bases and at J to 3 bases, leaving 2 bases not matched to a gene. CDR3 residues: CASSSGTGGYEQYF. For the CDR3, the DNA is TGTGCCAGCAGCTCCGGGACAGGGGGCTACGAGCAGTACTTC.

The V and J genes are TRBV28 and TRBJ2-4; no reliable D call. Germline V gene data show CDR1 as MDHEN and CDR2 as SYDVKM. The CDR3 sequence is 15 residues long. V lost 5 bases and J 8 bases, leaving 19 bases between the germline ends. The CDR3 nucleotides are TGTGCCAGCAGTCCAGTGCGGCCAGATCGGGACATTCAGTACTTC. Its translation: CASSPVRPDRDIQYF.

V and J are TRBV7-6 and TRBJ2-7; D is ambiguous. Trimming cost V 1 base and J 3 bases, with 7 bases left between them. The CDR3 contains 13 residues. The germline gives CDR1 SGHVS, CDR2 FNYEAQ. This CDR3 is CASSLGLDYEQYF. The CDR3 nucleotides are TGTGCCAGCAGCTTAGGGCTAGACTACGAGCAGTACTTC. Using reference TRBV7-6 and TRBJ2-7 for the parts outside the CDR3, the full variable domain is GAGVSQSPRYKVTKRGQDVALRCDPISGHVSLYWYRQALGQGPEFLTYFNYEAQQDKSGLPNDRFSAERPEGSISTLTIQRTEQRDSAMYRCASSLGLDYEQYFGPGTRLTVT.

The chain employs TRBV30 and TRBJ1-1; 10 bases line up with TRBD1. Germline V gives CDR1 GTSNPN, CDR2 SVGIG (reference sequence). This CDR3 comprises 14 residues. After removal of 4 bases from V and 6 bases from J, the junction contained 8 bases not matched to a gene. The CDR3 is CAWNPGTGEAEAFF. CDR3 nucleotide sequence: TGTGCCTGGAATCCCGGGACAGGGGAGGCTGAAGCTTTCTTT.

The J gene is TRBJ2-3, the V gene TRBV4-2; 9 nucleotides agree with TRBD2. The CDR3 has 19 residues. Germline assignment: CDR1 LGHNA and CDR2 YNFKEQ. With 1 base clipped from V and 6 bases from J, the junction kept 17 bases outside the gene matches. CDR3 region: CASSQATHRASGVPDTQYF. The DNA of the CDR3 is TGTGCCAGCAGCCAAGCGACCCATCGGGCTAGCGGGGTTCCTGATACGCAGTATTTT.

This chain joins TRBV5-1 and TRBJ2-5, with D unclear. The CDR3 runs 15 residues. Per germline, CDR1 SGHRS and CDR2 YFSETQ. Trimming left V 9 bases short and J 1 base short, with 19 bases between. The CDR3 reads CATKETLGVQETQYF. DNA for the CDR3: TGCGCCACCAAAGAGACTCTTGGGGTCCAAGAGACCCAGTACTTC.

This clone was counted a few times. V is TRBV19 and J is TRBJ2-1, with D unresolved. CDR3 size: 12 residues. Trimming removed 2 bases from V and 6 bases from J, with 5 bases in between. Germline V CDR1 and CDR2: LNHDA, SQIVND (reference sequence). CDR3 loop: CASSISTNEQFF. DNA for the CDR3: TGTGCCAGTAGTATATCAACCAATGAGCAGTTCTTC.

This clone was detected only a few times. The chain has TRBV21-1 and TRBJ2-3. TRBV21-1 is a pseudogene locus. This CDR3 contains 16 residues. The CDR3 bases are TGTGCCAGCAGCAAAAGGCATGATGCTAGCACAGATACGCAGTATTTT. As protein: CASSKRHDASTDTQYF.

The chain carries TRBV28 and TRBJ2-7; a possible D gene is TRBD1 (6 bases). Germline V gives CDR1 MDHEN, CDR2 SYDVKM. The CDR3 loop spans 15 amino acids. The V end was cut by 6 bases, the J end by 4 bases, with 19 bases between. Written as DNA, the CDR3 is TGTGCCAGCAGCCGAACAGGGCCCTATAAGTACGAGCAGTACTTC. Translation: CASSRTGPYKYEQYF. The full variable domain, in which reference TRBV28 and TRBJ2-7 provide the parts outside the CDR3, is DVKVTQSSRYLVKRTGEKVFLECVQDMDHENMFWYRQDPGLGLRLIYFSYDVKMKEKGDIPEGYSVSREKKERFSLILESASTNQTSMYLCASSRTGPYKYEQYFGPGTRLTVT.